In its sample, the clone carrying this T cell receptor beta chain was seen a few times. Its antigen is still unknown. This CDR3 is 15 amino acids long. Germline CDR1 reads SEHNR; CDR2 reads FQNEAQ (reference sequence). V was clipped by 6 bases and J by 4 bases, with 16 bases between them. It was with unique molecular identifiers that the TCRbeta library was prepared. TCRdb processed the PCR reads anew with MiXCR; each CDR3 protein has one entry. The sample holds around 700,000 distinct CDR3 sequences, 13% seen once. The source of the sample is a study of T-cell reconstitution after alpha-beta-depleted transplantation in children. Points from the study as a whole: Several hundred rapidly expanded clones from non-depleted graft cells reportedly supplied alpha-beta T cells about two months post-transplant. Where some patients showed high TCRbeta diversity at day 60, it came from recipient T cells and thymic progenitors that had survived. T cells produced anew were the main source of T-cell counts and diversity one year after transplant.

The origin of this receptor is a girl aged 2-15 years with congenital amegakaryocytic thrombocytopenia, due to receive a stem cell transplant. The genes are TRBV7-9 and TRBJ2-4, with a possible D match to TRBD2 (5 bases). The material sequenced was PBMCs, taken before TCRalphabeta/CD19-depleted stem cell transplant. The CDR3 loop reads CASRLDAGLKNIQYF. CDR3 coding DNA: TGTGCCAGCAGACTAGACGCGGGTCTGAAAAACATTCAGTACTTC. The complete variable domain, with remaining parts taken from reference TRBV7-9 and TRBJ2-4, reads DTGVSQNPRHKITKRGQNVTFRCDPISEHNRLYWYRQTLGQGPEFLTYFQNEAQLEKSRLLSDRFSAERPKGSFSTLEIQRTEQGDSAMYLCASRLDAGLKNIQYFGAGTRLSVL.